These T cell receptor beta chains were read from a single sample in a study of blood T cell repertoires in COVID-19. Here immunoSEQ multiplex PCR was the method, and the copy in TCRdb shows in-frame clones only, minus some. The sample consists of roughly 200,000 clones, approximately 78% of them appearing once. Sequenced material: peripheral blood. The receptors shown here come from an elderly woman with COVID-19, enrolled during active disease. Both conserved end residues are part of each CDR3. D genes are given only for firm matches. Clone size is given for some rows only: seen once, a few or many times, or a class if the clone is expanded.

16	TRBV6-2/TRBV6-3	-	TRBD2	TRBJ2-3	CASSRRLAGATDTQYF	TGTGCCAGCAGCCGAAGACTAGCGGGAGCCACAGATACGCAGTATTTT
14	TRBV11-3	-	-	TRBJ2-3	CASSYSGNTDTQYF	TGTGCCAGCAGCTACTCGGGGAACACAGATACGCAGTATTTT
14	TRBV5-4	few	TRBD1	TRBJ2-7	CASSSGGQENEQYF	TGTGCCAGCAGCTCCGGAGGACAGGAAAACGAGCAGTACTTC
17	TRBV24-1	-	TRBD1	TRBJ1-1	CATSDVDRDGVNTEAFF	TGTGCCACCAGTGACGTGGACAGGGACGGAGTGAACACTGAAGCTTTCTTT
15	TRBV28	-	TRBD1	TRBJ1-3	CASSFGDSSGNTIYF	TGTGCCAGCAGTTTTGGGGACAGTTCTGGAAACACCATATATTTT
17	TRBV27	-	TRBD1	TRBJ1-5	CASSLDRGLLRNQPQHF	TGTGCCAGCAGTTTGGACAGGGGGCTTCTGCGGAATCAGCCCCAGCATTTT
15	TRBV12-5	-	TRBD1	TRBJ1-1	CASGPPRGLNTEAFF	TGTGCTAGTGGTCCTCCCAGGGGGCTGAACACTGAAGCTTTCTTT
15	TRBV25-1	once	-	TRBJ1-3	CASSPGGSSGNTIYF	TGTGCCAGCAGCCCTGGGGGCAGCTCAGGAAACACCATATATTTT
18	TRBV5-1	-	-	TRBJ1-1	CASSPNGGAQSLNTEAFF	TGCGCCAGCAGCCCGAACGGGGGGGCTCAGTCACTTAACACTGAAGCTTTCTTT
13	TRBV10-2	-	-	TRBJ1-1	CASSDPGNTEAFF	TGCGCCAGCAGTGACCCGGGGAACACTGAAGCTTTCTTT
16	TRBV2	-	-	TRBJ1-2	CASIGSLGELDYGYTF	TGTGCCAGCATCGGCTCTTTGGGAGAGTTGGACTATGGCTACACCTTC
13	TRBV7-3	few	-	TRBJ2-7	CASSRTGGIEQYF	TGTGCCAGCAGCCGAACCGGCGGGATCGAGCAGTACTTC
14	TRBV27	few	-	TRBJ1-1	CASSLSTTNTEAFF	TGTGCCAGCAGTTTATCGACAACGAACACTGAAGCTTTCTTT
15	TRBV2	-	-	TRBJ1-4	CASRSGTRTNEKLFF	TGTGCCAGCAGATCCGGGACACGGACTAATGAAAAACTGTTTTTT
16	TRBV5-1	-	-	TRBJ1-1	CASSLGWRGSDTEAFF	TGCGCCAGCAGCTTGGGGTGGAGGGGATCGGACACTGAAGCTTTCTTT
14	TRBV27	-	-	TRBJ2-7	CASSLVQGSYEQYF	TGTGCCAGCAGTTTGGTCCAGGGATCCTACGAGCAGTACTTC
16	TRBV28	-	-	TRBJ2-6	CASSFTGAWGANVLTF	TGTGCCAGCAGTTTTACTGGGGCGTGGGGGGCCAACGTCCTGACTTTC
16	TRBV18	-	-	TRBJ1-4	CASSPPGHRVGEKLFF	TGTGCCAGCTCACCACCGGGACACCGAGTAGGAGAAAAACTGTTTTTT
15	TRBV27	-	TRBD2	TRBJ2-2	CASSGLAGNTGELFF	TGTGCCAGCAGTGGATTAGCGGGAAACACCGGGGAGCTGTTTTTT
13	TRBV29-1	-	TRBD1	TRBJ1-6	CSHVGDRVRPLHF	TGCAGCCACGTGGGGGACAGGGTGAGGCCCCTCCACTTT
12	TRBV12-3/TRBV12-4	-	-	TRBJ1-2	CASSSGTYGYTF	TGTGCCAGCAGCTCCGGGACTTATGGCTACACCTTC
12	TRBV7-2	few	-	TRBJ1-6	CASSLVPFTLHF	TGTGCCAGCAGCTTAGTCCCATTCACCCTCCACTTT
18	TRBV18	-	-	TRBJ2-1	CASSLLNSLGLGANEQFF	TGTGCCAGCTCACTTCTGAATAGCCTAGGGTTGGGGGCCAATGAGCAGTTCTTC
13	TRBV19	few	TRBD1	TRBJ1-5	CASSQDRDQPQHF	TGTGCCAGTAGCCAGGACAGGGATCAGCCCCAGCATTTT
11	TRBV9	-	-	TRBJ1-1	CASSIGSEAFF	TGTGCCAGCAGCATTGGGAGCGAAGCTTTCTTT
14	TRBV2	-	TRBD2	TRBJ2-7	CATTGLAEAYEQYF	TGTGCCACTACTGGTCTAGCGGAGGCCTACGAGCAGTACTTC
16	TRBV19	-	-	TRBJ1-1	CASSSLPRGGAVEAFF	TGTGCCAGTAGTTCTCTACCCCGGGGGGGGGCCGTTGAAGCTTTCTTT
13	TRBV10-3	-	TRBD2	TRBJ2-3	CATSQRGGDTQYF	TGTGCCACCTCGCAGCGGGGGGGGGATACGCAGTATTTT
14	TRBV27	-	TRBD1	TRBJ2-7	CASSRDRGAYEQYF	TGTGCCAGCAGCAGGGACAGGGGGGCCTACGAGCAGTACTTC
11	TRBV10-1	few	-	TRBJ1-2	CAKSVVYGYTF	TGCGCCAAATCGGTAGTCTATGGCTACACCTTC
13	TRBV7-9	-	TRBD1	TRBJ1-6	CASRGQDNSPLHF	TGTGCCAGCAGAGGACAGGATAATTCACCCCTCCACTTT
12	TRBV6-2/TRBV6-3	-	-	TRBJ2-7	CASSTNNYEQYF	TGTGCCAGCAGCACCAACAACTACGAGCAGTACTTC
15	TRBV5-5	-	-	TRBJ1-4	CASSLLGGASEKLFF	TGTGCCAGTTCCCTCCTGGGGGGGGCGAGTGAAAAACTGTTTTTT
18	TRBV4-3	-	TRBD1	TRBJ2-1	CASSQGFPGQGRYNEQFF	TGCGCCAGCAGCCAAGGTTTTCCTGGACAGGGACGATACAATGAGCAGTTCTTC
13	TRBV30	-	TRBD1	TRBJ1-2	CAWIRQGLYGYTF	TGTGCCTGGATCAGACAGGGGTTGTATGGCTACACCTTC
13	TRBV6-5	-	-	TRBJ1-1	CASRRQVNTEAFF	TGTGCCAGCAGGCGACAGGTGAACACTGAAGCTTTCTTT
12	TRBV12-3/TRBV12-4	-	-	TRBJ1-5	CASGADNQPQHF	TGTGCCAGCGGGGCGGATAATCAGCCCCAGCATTTT
18	TRBV7-6	-	TRBD2	TRBJ2-3	CASNKGDSGSRGTDTQYF	TGTGCCAGCAATAAGGGTGATAGCGGGTCACGGGGCACAGATACGCAGTATTTT
14	TRBV5-6	-	-	TRBJ2-4	CASSLSGASNIQYF	TGTGCCAGCAGCTTAAGCGGTGCCAGTAACATTCAGTACTTC
14	TRBV5-4	once	-	TRBJ2-5	CASSRRQDQETQYF	TGTGCCAGCAGCCGTCGACAGGACCAAGAGACCCAGTACTTC
14	TRBV18	-	-	TRBJ1-1	CASSSQGGGTEAFF	TGTGCCAGCTCATCACAGGGAGGAGGCACTGAAGCTTTCTTT
15	TRBV3-1/TRBV3-2	-	TRBD2	TRBJ2-7	CASSLGRWGSYEQYF	TGTGCCAGCAGCCTCGGGAGGTGGGGGTCCTACGAGCAGTACTTC
17	TRBV28	-	TRBD1	TRBJ2-7	CASAPLRNQGAPYEQYF	TGTGCCAGCGCCCCGCTTAGGAACCAGGGGGCCCCATACGAGCAGTACTTC
16	TRBV28	-	-	TRBJ1-4	CASSLRQAGINEKLFF	TGTGCCAGCAGTCTCCGACAGGCAGGAATTAATGAAAAACTGTTTTTT
16	TRBV5-4	-	-	TRBJ1-6	CASSLSSQGDNSPLHF	TGTGCCAGCAGCCTTAGTTCACAGGGTGATAATTCACCCCTCCACTTT